This entry lists 21 T cell receptor beta chains sequenced from one sample in a study of Graves' ophthalmopathy and Graves' hyperthyroidism. Researchers took RNA transcripts and amplified TCR beta CDR3 regions from them. HTBI primers were used in a first-round RT-PCR, which preceded a second-round multiplex PCR. In TCRdb, the multiplex PCR reads were re-called with MiXCR into one record per CDR3 protein. The table lists hundreds of thousands of distinct CDR3 sequences, more than 20% of them singletons. Sequenced: peripheral blood. Receptors originate from a young woman with stable Graves' hyperthyroidism.

Many counts were recorded for this clonotype. V gene TRBV2 combines with J gene TRBJ1-2; no definite D call. The CDR3 runs to 14 residues. Germline loops: CDR1 SNHLY, CDR2 FYNNEI. Trimming left V 7 bases short and J 7 bases short, with 19 bases between. Written as DNA, the CDR3 is TGTGCCAGCACCGAGGGTGGGTTACCTAGTGGCTACACCTTC. Translating gives CASTEGGLPSGYTF. The full variable domain, with the rest looked up from reference TRBV2 and TRBJ1-2, is EPEVTQTPSHQVTQMGQEVILRCVPISNHLYFYWYRQILGQKVEFLVSFYNNEISEKSEIFDDQFSVERPDGSNFTLKIRSTKLEDSAMYFCASTEGGLPSGYTFGSGTRLTVV.

This clonotype was seen ten or more times. V usage is TRBV20-1 and J usage is TRBJ1-1; unclear D gene. The CDR3 has 14 amino acids. V was pared by 7 bases and J by 0 bases, with 15 bases between. CDR1 and CDR2 from the germline V gene are DFQATT and SNEGSKA (reference sequence). The CDR3, as DNA: TGCAGTGTACAAAGACCTCCCGTGAACACTGAAGCTTTCTTT. The encoded protein is CSVQRPPVNTEAFF.

This clonotype has ten or more counts. The chain uses TRBV6-1 and TRBJ1-1; the match to TRBD1 covers 7 bases. Losses at the gene ends were 7 bases for V and 3 bases for J; bases not matched to a gene: 5. The germline V gene encodes CDR1 MNHNS and CDR2 SASEGT. The CDR3 is 13 amino acids. CDR3 in amino acids: CASKSGGYTEAFF. In nucleotides, the CDR3 is TGTGCCAGCAAGTCAGGGGGTTACACTGAAGCTTTCTTT.

This chain joins TRBV12-3 or TRBV12-4 and TRBJ1-5; D unclear. V gave up 5 bases and J gave up 6 bases, with 11 bases separating them. This CDR3 region has 13 residues. The CDR3 here is CASSPKGGQPQHF. DNA for the CDR3: TGTGCCAGCAGTCCCAAGGGCGGTCAGCCCCAGCATTTT.

The chain uses TRBV28 and TRBJ1-2; D is possibly TRBD1 (6 bases). Trimming cost V 2 bases and J 8 bases, with 18 bases left between them. The CDR3 extends over 15 amino acids. Germline V gives CDR1 MDHEN, CDR2 SYDVKM. CDR3 loop: CASSLGGGRGRGYTF. CDR3 sequence (DNA): TGTGCCAGCAGTTTAGGAGGGGGAAGAGGGAGAGGCTACACCTTC.

This clonotype appeared a few times. The rearrangement joins TRBV11-3 to TRBJ2-2; no firm D call. Germline-derived CDR1 and CDR2 are SGHNT and YENEEA. The V and J ends lost 2 bases and 6 bases respectively, with 13 bases between them. The CDR3 loop spans 15 amino acids. The CDR3 reads CASSLNPRQPGELFF. CDR3 coding DNA: TGTGCCAGCAGCTTAAACCCCAGGCAACCCGGGGAGCTGTTTTTT.

The V and J genes are TRBV7-3 and TRBJ2-2; D gene uncertain. Germline-derived CDR1 and CDR2 are SGHTA and FQGTGA. CDR3 length equals 13 residues. Trimming stripped 5 bases from V and 3 bases from J, with 7 bases between. The CDR3 is CASSPSDTGELFF. The CDR3 region has the DNA TGTGCCAGCAGCCCCTCCGACACCGGGGAGCTGTTTTTT.

This clonotype has at least ten counts. The chain uses TRBV27 and TRBJ2-7, with unresolved D. Trimming cost V 2 bases and J 6 bases, with 14 bases left between them. This CDR3 comprises 14 residues. CDR1 is MNHEY and CDR2 is SMNVEV in the germline V gene (reference sequence). DNA for the CDR3: TGTGCCAGCAGTTTAATGGCCCCAGGATCCGAGCAGTACTTC. Protein product: CASSLMAPGSEQYF.

The genes are TRBV6-1 and TRBJ2-5; the D gene could be TRBD1 or TRBD2 (5 bases each). Germline CDR1 is MNHNS and CDR2 is SASEGT. Trimming took off 6 bases at V and 4 bases at J, with 12 bases between the two ends. The CDR3 consists of 13 residues. CDR3 region: CASRRGVGETQYF. CDR3 DNA: TGTGCCAGCAGGAGGGGAGTAGGAGAGACCCAGTACTTC.

This clonotype showed up many times. The rearrangement uses TRBV7-2 and TRBJ1-2, with D tentatively TRBD1 (6 bases). V dropped 2 bases and J dropped 6 bases, with 13 bases sitting between them. Germline V CDR1 and CDR2: SGHTA, FQGNSA. This CDR3 is built from 14 residues. The CDR3 DNA follows: TGTGCCAGCAGCTTACGAAAGGGGGGGCATGGCTACACCTTC. It specifies CASSLRKGGHGYTF.

There are many counts of this clonotype. This rearrangement joins TRBV30 to TRBJ2-7; perhaps TRBD2 as D (6 bases). Germline-derived CDR1 and CDR2 are GTSNPN and SVGIG (reference sequence). Trimming took off 3 bases at V and 9 bases at J, with 21 bases between the two ends. This CDR3 has 14 amino acids. The CDR3 bases are TGTGCCTGGAGAGAGGGAGGATCCGCCGGCGGGCAGTACTTC. Protein sequence: CAWREGGSAGGQYF.

This clonotype was found many times. The rearrangement uses TRBV11-3 and TRBJ2-5, with D perhaps TRBD1 or TRBD2 (5 bases each). This CDR3 comprises 11 residues. CDR1 and CDR2 (germline): SGHNT, YENEEA. V lost 4 bases to trimming and J lost 6 bases, with 6 bases between them. The CDR3 DNA reads as TGTGCCAGCAGCTCGGGACAGACCCAGTACTTC. Its protein product is CASSSGQTQYF. The full variable domain, rest sourced from reference TRBV11-3 and TRBJ2-5, is EAGVVQSPRYKIIEKKQPVAFWCNPISGHNTLYWYLQNLGQGPELLIRYENEEAVDDSQLPKDRFSAERLKGVDSTLKIQPAELGDSAVYLCASSSGQTQYFGPGTRLLVL.

The chain employs TRBV10-2 and TRBJ1-1; TRBD1 aligns across 8 bases. J gave up 0 bases and V 3 bases, and 3 bases lay outside the gene matches. The CDR3 spans 15 residues. Germline CDR1 reads WSHSY; CDR2 reads SAAADI. CDR3 nucleotide sequence: TGCGCCAGCAGTGAACTCAGGGGGCTGAACACTGAAGCTTTCTTT. The encoded protein is CASSELRGLNTEAFF.

This clonotype was picked up one time. The chain employs TRBV9 and TRBJ1-6, with D hard to call. Trimming took off 3 bases at V and 7 bases at J, with 11 bases between the two ends. This CDR3 is built from 14 residues. CDR1 and CDR2 (germline): SGDLS, YYNGEE. The CDR3 DNA reads TGTGCCAGCAGCGAGAGAAAGAAGAATTCACCCCTCCACTTT. It encodes CASSERKKNSPLHF.

The chain is built from TRBV2 and TRBJ2-2, with TRBD2 matching 8 bases. V was clipped by 6 bases and J by 4 bases; unmatched bases: 10. CDR1 and CDR2 from the germline V gene are SNHLY and FYNNEI. CDR3 length: 16 amino acids. The CDR3: CASREAGGDGTGELFF. DNA of the CDR3: TGTGCCAGCAGGGAGGCGGGGGGCGACGGCACCGGGGAGCTGTTTTTT.

This clonotype appeared many times. The gene calls are TRBV6-1 and TRBJ2-7; TRBD1 is a possible D gene (6 bases). V lost 0 bases and J 2 bases, leaving 17 bases between the germline ends. The CDR3 is made up of 17 amino acids. Germline V gene sequence: CDR1 MNHNS, CDR2 SASEGT. Here the CDR3 reads CASSEAPAGAYPYEQYF. In DNA, the CDR3 is TGTGCCAGCAGTGAAGCCCCAGCAGGGGCCTACCCCTACGAGCAGTACTTC.

This clonotype has a count of ten or more. The V gene is TRBV28, the J gene TRBJ2-5; 8 positions match TRBD1. This CDR3 is 15 amino acids long. J was trimmed by 1 base and V by 2 bases; bases with no gene match: 3. From germline, CDR1 is MDHEN and CDR2 SYDVKM. The CDR3 loop is CASSLGTGSQETQYF. The CDR3 nucleotides read TGTGCCAGCAGTTTAGGGACAGGCTCCCAAGAGACCCAGTACTTC. Filled out from reference TRBV28 and TRBJ2-5, the complete variable domain reads DVKVTQSSRYLVKRTGEKVFLECVQDMDHENMFWYRQDPGLGLRLIYFSYDVKMKEKGDIPEGYSVSREKKERFSLILESASTNQTSMYLCASSLGTGSQETQYFGPGTRLLVL.

The chain combines TRBV15 with TRBJ2-2; D possibly uses TRBD1 or TRBD2 (5 bases each). Germline lookup yields CDR1 LNHNV and CDR2 YYDKDF (reference sequence). This CDR3 comprises 17 residues. With 2 bases removed from V and 6 bases from J, the gap between germline ends came to 19 bases. The DNA of the CDR3 is TGTGCCACCAGCAGACTATGGGGGTGGGGGAAATCCGGGGAGCTGTTTTTT. The encoded protein is CATSRLWGWGKSGELFF. The full variable domain, completed using reference TRBV15 and TRBJ2-2, is DAMVIQNPRYQVTQFGKPVTLSCSQTLNHNVMYWYQQKSSQAPKLLFHYYDKDFNNEADTPDNFQSRRPNTSFCFLDIRSPGLGDTAMYLCATSRLWGWGKSGELFFGEGSRLTVL.

Ten or more counts support this clonotype. The V gene is TRBV6-2 or TRBV6-3, the J gene TRBJ2-7, with 10 bases that match TRBD1. This CDR3 comprises 15 residues. Trimming took 9 bases from V and 2 from J; bases not matched to a gene: 10. Germline V lookup: CDR1 MNHEY, CDR2 SVGEGT. This CDR3 is CAREPVGQGAYEQYF. CDR3 DNA: TGTGCCAGGGAGCCAGTAGGACAGGGGGCCTACGAGCAGTACTTC.

The chain is built from TRBV30 and TRBJ1-1; D not certain. The ends were cut back, 5 bases at V and 1 base at J, with 17 bases in the middle. Germline V lookup: CDR1 GTSNPN, CDR2 SVGIG (reference sequence). The CDR3 runs 15 residues. In DNA form, the CDR3 reads TGTGCCTGGGCTATTGCGTCTGGAGAGAACACTGAAGCTTTCTTT. Its translation: CAWAIASGENTEAFF.

The rearrangement uses TRBV12-3 or TRBV12-4 and TRBJ1-3; a weak D match, TRBD1 (5 bases). CDR3 length equals 14 residues. Between the trimmed V and J ends, which lost 10 bases and 0 bases, there was a span of 13 bases. CDR3 nucleotides: TGTGCCACCAGCGGGGGGAGCTCTGGAAACACCATATATTTT. This sequence encodes CATSGGSSGNTIYF.